This T cell receptor beta chain was found in a study of T cell responses to AZD1222 COVID-19 vaccine. Overall study results and limits: Vaccine-related CD4 TCRs covered spike, predominating at 160-218 and 743-854. After the peak T cell response, and only then, were repertoires sampled. Spike-specific TCR breadth and depth were elevated following two AZD1222 doses. Epitopes outside B.1.351 and B.1.1.7 mutated regions reportedly drew nearly half of spike TCRs.

Clones were sequenced by immunoSEQ multiplex PCR, and TCRdb holds only the in-frame ones, with some missing. The table includes 75,000 to 100,000 clones, 85% to 90% detected once. As concerns this clone: Its antigen is unknown.

Deletions cut 4 bases from V and 3 bases from J, with 6 bases between. The CDR3 has 13 residues. Germline lookup yields CDR1 SGHNT and CDR2 YENEEA. The chain combines TRBV11-3 with TRBJ2-2; possibly TRBD2 for D (5 bases). Sample: peripheral blood, taken on day 0 of AZD1222 vaccination. The sequence derives from an adult in good health. CDR3 nucleotides: TGTGCCAGCAGCTCCGGGGACACCGGGGAGCTGTTTTTT. This gives the protein CASSSGDTGELFF.